What follows are 15 T cell receptor beta chains derived from one specimen sequenced in a study of early T cells in non-severe SARS-CoV-2 infection. TCRdb re-analysed the 5' RACE reads in MiXCR, keeping a single row per CDR3 protein. The repertoire holds 70,000 to 95,000 distinct CDR3 sequences, with about a sixth as singletons. Sequences were obtained from whole blood. The source is an adult who was a healthcare worker with PCR-confirmed SARS-CoV-2 infection or an uninfected control (not recorded which).

The rearrangement links TRBV9 to TRBJ2-3; D is unresolved. V shed 3 bases and J shed 7 bases, with 12 bases lying between them. CDR3 size: 13 residues. Germline V lookup: CDR1 SGDLS, CDR2 YYNGEE. The chain's CDR3 is CASSGRPTNTQYF. The CDR3 nucleotides read TGTGCCAGCAGCGGAAGACCAACTAATACGCAGTATTTT.

This clonotype was observed a handful of times. The rearrangement joins TRBV12-3 or TRBV12-4 to TRBJ1-1, with D maybe TRBD1 (5 bases). The V end was cut by 3 bases, the J end by 4 bases, with 6 bases between. This CDR3 comprises 12 residues. CDR3 in amino acids: CASSFRVTEAFF. CDR3 nucleotides: TGTGCCAGCAGTTTCAGGGTCACTGAAGCTTTCTTT.

Many counts were recorded for this clonotype. The chain is built from TRBV15 and TRBJ2-3, with 7 bases matching TRBD2. Per the germline V gene, CDR1 is LNHNV and CDR2 is YYDKDF (reference sequence). The CDR3 runs to 16 residues. The V segment lost 5 bases and the J segment 1 base; nucleotides outside the gene matches: 9. The CDR3, as DNA: TGTGCCACCAGCCAGGCGGGGGAACGGGGCACAGATACGCAGTATTTT. This codes for CATSQAGERGTDTQYF.

Ten or more counts support this clonotype. The chain combines TRBV7-9 with TRBJ2-1; TRBD2 agrees at 11 bases. Losses at the gene ends were 10 bases for V and 0 bases for J; bases not matched to a gene: 8. Germline values: CDR1 SEHNR, CDR2 FQNEAQ (reference sequence). The CDR3 is 16 amino acids. The CDR3 is CAIGTSGPSSYNEQFF. The DNA of the CDR3 is TGTGCCATCGGGACTAGCGGCCCTAGCTCCTACAATGAGCAGTTCTTC.

The chain employs TRBV20-1 and TRBJ2-5, with D maybe TRBD2 (6 bases). V lost 1 base and J 2 bases, leaving 11 bases between the germline ends. CDR1 and CDR2 (germline): DFQATT, SNEGSKA (reference sequence). The CDR3 covers 14 residues. The CDR3 coding sequence is TGCAGTGCTAGAGGACTAGTCCTACAAGAGACCCAGTACTTC. This translates into CSARGLVLQETQYF.

This chain uses TRBV20-1 with TRBJ1-4; D ambiguous. Germline values: CDR1 DFQATT, CDR2 SNEGSKA (reference sequence). The length of the CDR3 is 14 residues. V gave up 3 bases and J gave up 4 bases, with 12 bases separating them. The CDR3 sequence: CSASPPQFNEKLFF. The CDR3, as DNA: TGCAGTGCTAGCCCCCCACAGTTTAATGAAAAACTGTTTTTT.

The table lists this clonotype with a few counts. The rearrangement joins TRBV29-1 to TRBJ2-3; 7 bases are shared with TRBD2. The CDR3 extends over 16 amino acids. The V gene end was trimmed by 6 bases and the J gene end by 0 bases; junction bases not matched to a gene: 12. Germline V lookup: CDR1 SQVTM, CDR2 ANQGSEA. The CDR3 DNA sequence: TGCAGCGTGTCCATTGGGACTACTCCTAGCACAGATACGCAGTATTTT. It codes for CSVSIGTTPSTDTQYF.

J is TRBJ2-4 and V is TRBV20-1, with D possibly TRBD2 on 5 matching bases. The length of the CDR3 is 16 residues. Deletions cut 1 base from V and 0 bases from J, with 13 bases between. The V gene's germline CDR1 is DFQATT and CDR2 SNEGSKA (reference sequence). The CDR3 here is CSARAFGAEAKNIQYF. CDR3 DNA sequence: TGCAGTGCTAGAGCCTTTGGAGCGGAAGCCAAAAACATTCAGTACTTC.

This clonotype was seen more than once but under ten times. This chain connects TRBV3-1 to TRBJ1-4, with no clear D. The V end was cut by 0 bases, the J end by 5 bases, with 7 bases between. The CDR3 runs 14 residues. Looked up from germline, CDR1 is LGHDT and CDR2 is YNNKEL (reference sequence). The CDR3 spells CASSQDWRNEKLFF. The CDR3 DNA is TGTGCCAGCAGCCAAGATTGGAGGAATGAAAAACTGTTTTTT.

V is TRBV19 and J is TRBJ1-1; D is possibly TRBD1 (6 bases). The CDR3 length is 14 residues. CDR1 is LNHDA and CDR2 is SQIVND in the germline V gene (reference sequence). Trimming stripped 7 bases from V and 4 bases from J, with 16 bases between. CDR3 amino acids: CASIDGGQGTEAFF. CDR3 nucleotides: TGTGCCAGTATCGATGGGGGGCAGGGCACTGAAGCTTTCTTT.

The chain links TRBV28 to TRBJ1-5, with TRBD1 identical over 11 bases. Germline CDR1 MDHEN, CDR2 SYDVKM. Unmatched junction bases numbered 4, after V lost 3 bases and J lost 3 bases. This CDR3 region has 16 residues. The DNA of the CDR3 is TGTGCCAGCAGTTTCTGGACAGGGGGCGACAATCAGCCCCAGCATTTT. Amino acid sequence: CASSFWTGGDNQPQHF.

This clonotype was seen ten or more times. The V gene is TRBV6-1, the J gene TRBJ2-1; 11 bases fit TRBD2. The CDR3 contains 15 residues. J was trimmed by 9 bases and V by 2 bases; bases with no gene match: 6. Germline loops: CDR1 MNHNS, CDR2 SASEGT. CDR3 in DNA: TGTGCCAGCAGTGAATCACTAGCGGGAGCTCCTGAGCAGTTCTTC. It codes for CASSESLAGAPEQFF.

The genes are TRBV6-5 and TRBJ1-1; TRBD1 agrees at 10 bases. The CDR3 contains 13 residues. V was pared by 6 bases and J by 4 bases, with 2 bases of the junction left unmatched. Germline V gene sequence: CDR1 MNHEY, CDR2 SVGAGI. DNA for the CDR3: TGTGCCAGCAGGTGGACAGGGGGCACTGAAGCTTTCTTT. Encoded protein: CASRWTGGTEAFF.

This clonotype has only a few counts. V is TRBV3-1 and J is TRBJ2-7; TRBD2 might be the D (5 bases). Germline loops: CDR1 LGHDT, CDR2 YNNKEL (reference sequence). The CDR3 extends over 15 amino acids. Trimming pared 1 base from V and 6 bases from J, leaving 16 bases between. CDR3 sequence reads: CASSQGGYRFGEQYF. CDR3 DNA: TGTGCCAGCAGCCAAGGAGGGTATCGATTCGGCGAGCAGTACTTC.

This clonotype was seen more than once but under ten times. V and J are TRBV19 and TRBJ2-3; D gene ambiguous. This CDR3 comprises 11 residues. Per germline, CDR1 LNHDA and CDR2 SQIVND (reference sequence). V lost 3 bases to trimming and J lost 7 bases, with 5 bases between them. The CDR3 coding sequence is TGTGCCAGTAGTATCGGGTATACGCAGTATTTT. Translation gives CASSIGYTQYF.